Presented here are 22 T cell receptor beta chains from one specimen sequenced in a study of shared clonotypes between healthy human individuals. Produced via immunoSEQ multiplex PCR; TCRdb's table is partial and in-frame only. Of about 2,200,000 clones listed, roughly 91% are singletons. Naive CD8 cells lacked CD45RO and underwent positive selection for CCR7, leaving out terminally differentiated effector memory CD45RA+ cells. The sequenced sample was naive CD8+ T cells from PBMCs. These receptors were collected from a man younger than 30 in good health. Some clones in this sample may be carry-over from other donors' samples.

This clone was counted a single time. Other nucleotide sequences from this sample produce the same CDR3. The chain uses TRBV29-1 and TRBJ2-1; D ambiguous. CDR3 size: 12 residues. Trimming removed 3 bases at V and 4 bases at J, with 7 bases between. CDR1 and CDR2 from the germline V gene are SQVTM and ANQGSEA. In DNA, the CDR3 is TGCAGCGTTGAGTTCCGTTACAATGAGCAGTTCTTC. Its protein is CSVEFRYNEQFF.

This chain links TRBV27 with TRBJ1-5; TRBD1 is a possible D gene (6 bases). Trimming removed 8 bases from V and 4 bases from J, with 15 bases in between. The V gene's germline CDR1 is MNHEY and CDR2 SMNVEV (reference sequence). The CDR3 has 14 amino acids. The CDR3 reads CASASGGPNQPQHF. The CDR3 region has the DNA TGTGCCAGCGCGTCGGGGGGCCCTAATCAGCCCCAGCATTTT.

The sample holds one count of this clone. The CDR3 DNA reads as TGTGCCAGCAGCTTAACGCGGAGAACAGACAACGGGCAGTTCTTC. Translated, it gives CASSLTRRTDNGQFF. The chain has TRBV7-9 and TRBJ2-1; no clear D gene. This CDR3 contains 15 residues. The germline V gene encodes CDR1 SEHNR and CDR2 FQNEAQ (reference sequence). Trimming shortened V by 2 bases and J by 12 bases, and 20 bases separated the two germline ends.

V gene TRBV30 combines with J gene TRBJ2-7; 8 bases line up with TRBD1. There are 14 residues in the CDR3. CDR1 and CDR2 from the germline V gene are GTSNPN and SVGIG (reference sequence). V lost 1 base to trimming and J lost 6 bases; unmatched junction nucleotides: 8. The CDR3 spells CAWSEPGQAGEQYF. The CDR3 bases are TGTGCCTGGAGTGAACCGGGACAGGCCGGCGAGCAGTACTTC. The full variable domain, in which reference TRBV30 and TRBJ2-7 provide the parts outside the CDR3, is SQTIHQWPATLVQPVGSPLSLECTVEGTSNPNLYWYRQAAGRGLQLLFYSVGIGQISSEVPQNLSASRPQDRQFILSSKKLLLSDSGFYLCAWSEPGQAGEQYFGPGTRLTVT.

CDR3 DNA: TGCGCCAGCAGCCGTACAGGGTTGCTGGCTAATGAAAAACTGTTTTTT. Amino acids: CASSRTGLLANEKLFF. The chain is built from TRBV4-1 and TRBJ1-4; the D gene is possibly TRBD1 (6 bases). The V end lost 4 bases, the J end lost 3 bases, and 15 bases lay between the germline ends. The length of the CDR3 is 16 residues. CDR1 is MGHRA, CDR2 YSYEKL, per germline.

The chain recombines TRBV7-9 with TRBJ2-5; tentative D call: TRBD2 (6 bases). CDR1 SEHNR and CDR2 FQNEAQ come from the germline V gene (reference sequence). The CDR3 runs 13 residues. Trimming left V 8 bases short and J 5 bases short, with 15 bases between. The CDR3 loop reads CASVLEGGETQYF. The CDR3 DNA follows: TGTGCCAGCGTTCTCGAGGGAGGCGAGACCCAGTACTTC.

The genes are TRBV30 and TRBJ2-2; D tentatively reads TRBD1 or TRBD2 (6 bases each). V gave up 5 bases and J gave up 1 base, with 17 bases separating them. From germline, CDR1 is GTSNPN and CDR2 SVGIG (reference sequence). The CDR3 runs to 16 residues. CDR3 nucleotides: TGTGCCTGGCTCGGGGGCTGGGGGTTGAACACCGGGGAGCTGTTTTTT. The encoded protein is CAWLGGWGLNTGELFF.

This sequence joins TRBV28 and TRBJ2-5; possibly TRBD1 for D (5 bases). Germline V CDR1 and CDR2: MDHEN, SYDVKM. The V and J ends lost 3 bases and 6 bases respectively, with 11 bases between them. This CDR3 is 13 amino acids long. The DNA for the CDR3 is TGTGCCAGCAGTTTTCCGCAGGGAAAGACCCAGTACTTC. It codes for CASSFPQGKTQYF.

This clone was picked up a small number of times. The CDR3 is CASSLLSPGDTEAFF. The CDR3 DNA sequence: TGTGCCAGCAGCTTGTTATCGCCAGGGGACACTGAAGCTTTCTTT. V usage is TRBV5-4 and J usage is TRBJ1-1, with a weak D call TRBD1 (6 bases). Trimming stripped 1 base from V and 3 bases from J, with 13 bases between. Germline values: CDR1 SGHNT, CDR2 YYREEE (reference sequence). This CDR3 region has 15 residues.

This CDR3 is CASSLLTGRDSGRETQYF. As DNA, the CDR3 is TGTGCCAGCAGTTTATTAACGGGCCGGGACAGTGGACGGGAGACCCAGTACTTC. The V call is TRBV27, the J call TRBJ2-5, with 7 nucleotides matching TRBD1. With 1 base clipped from V and 5 bases from J, the junction kept 16 bases outside the gene matches. CDR1 is MNHEY, CDR2 SMNVEV, per germline (reference sequence). This CDR3 is 18 amino acids long.

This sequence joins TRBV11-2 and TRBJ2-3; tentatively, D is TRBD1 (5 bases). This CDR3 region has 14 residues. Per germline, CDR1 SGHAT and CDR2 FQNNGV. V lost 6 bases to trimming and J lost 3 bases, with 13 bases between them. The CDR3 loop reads CASRPSGFTDTQYF. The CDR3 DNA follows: TGTGCCAGCAGACCCTCAGGGTTTACAGATACGCAGTATTTT.

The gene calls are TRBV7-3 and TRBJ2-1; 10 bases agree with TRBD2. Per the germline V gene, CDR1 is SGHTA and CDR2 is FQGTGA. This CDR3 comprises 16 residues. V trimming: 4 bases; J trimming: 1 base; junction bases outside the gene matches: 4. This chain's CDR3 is CASSYGTSVSYNEQFF. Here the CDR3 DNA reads TGTGCCAGCAGCTACGGGACTAGCGTATCCTACAATGAGCAGTTCTTC.

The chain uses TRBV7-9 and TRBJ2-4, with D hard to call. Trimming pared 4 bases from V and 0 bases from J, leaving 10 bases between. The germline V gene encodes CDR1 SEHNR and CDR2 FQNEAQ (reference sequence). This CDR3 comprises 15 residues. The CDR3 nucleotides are TGTGCCAGCAGCTCTGCCATACTAGCCAAAAACATTCAGTACTTC. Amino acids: CASSSAILAKNIQYF.

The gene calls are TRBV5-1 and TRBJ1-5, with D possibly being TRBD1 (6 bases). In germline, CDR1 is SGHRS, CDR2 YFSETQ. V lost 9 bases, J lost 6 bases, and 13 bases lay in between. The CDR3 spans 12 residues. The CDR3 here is CATTVGGQPQHF. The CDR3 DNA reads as TGCGCCACCACCGTAGGGGGTCAGCCCCAGCATTTT.

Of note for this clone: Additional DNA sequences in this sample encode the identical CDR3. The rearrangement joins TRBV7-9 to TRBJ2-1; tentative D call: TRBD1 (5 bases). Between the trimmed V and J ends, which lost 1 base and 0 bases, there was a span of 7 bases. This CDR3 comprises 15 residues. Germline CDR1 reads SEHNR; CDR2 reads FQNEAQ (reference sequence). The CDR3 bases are TGTGCCAGCAGCTTAGGGACAAACTCCTACAATGAGCAGTTCTTC. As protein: CASSLGTNSYNEQFF. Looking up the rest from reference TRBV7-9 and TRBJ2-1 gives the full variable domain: DTGVSQNPRHKITKRGQNVTFRCDPISEHNRLYWYRQTLGQGPEFLTYFQNEAQLEKSRLLSDRFSAERPKGSFSTLEIQRTEQGDSAMYLCASSLGTNSYNEQFFGPGTRLTVL.

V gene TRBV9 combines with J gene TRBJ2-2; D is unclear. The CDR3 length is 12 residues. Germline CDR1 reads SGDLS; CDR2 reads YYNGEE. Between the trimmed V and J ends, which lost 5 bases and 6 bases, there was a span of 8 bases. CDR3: CASSHEAGELFF. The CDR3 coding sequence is TGTGCCAGCAGTCACGAGGCCGGGGAGCTGTTTTTT.

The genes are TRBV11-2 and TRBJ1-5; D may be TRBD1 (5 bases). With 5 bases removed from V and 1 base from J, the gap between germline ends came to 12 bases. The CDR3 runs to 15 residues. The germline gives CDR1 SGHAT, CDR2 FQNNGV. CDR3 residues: CASSQWGGSNQPQHF. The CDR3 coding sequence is TGTGCCAGCAGCCAGTGGGGGGGGAGCAATCAGCCCCAGCATTTT.

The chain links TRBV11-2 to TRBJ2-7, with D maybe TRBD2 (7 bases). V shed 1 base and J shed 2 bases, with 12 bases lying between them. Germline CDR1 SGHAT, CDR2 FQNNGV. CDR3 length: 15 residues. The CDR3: CASSLGKGGTYEQYF. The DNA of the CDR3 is TGTGCCAGCAGCTTAGGAAAGGGGGGGACCTACGAGCAGTACTTC.

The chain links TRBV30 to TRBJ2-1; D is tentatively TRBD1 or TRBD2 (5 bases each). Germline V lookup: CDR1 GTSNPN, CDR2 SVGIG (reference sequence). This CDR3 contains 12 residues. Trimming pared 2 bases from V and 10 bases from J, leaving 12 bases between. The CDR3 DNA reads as TGTGCCTGGAGTTTTGGGTGGGGGGAGCAGTTCTTC. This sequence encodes CAWSFGWGEQFF.

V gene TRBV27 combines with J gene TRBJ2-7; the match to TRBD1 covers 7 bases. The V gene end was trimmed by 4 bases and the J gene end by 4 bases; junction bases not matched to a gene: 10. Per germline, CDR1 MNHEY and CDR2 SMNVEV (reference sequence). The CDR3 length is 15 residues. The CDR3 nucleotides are TGTGCCAGCAGTTACGGGACAGACCCCTCTTACGAGCAGTACTTC. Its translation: CASSYGTDPSYEQYF.

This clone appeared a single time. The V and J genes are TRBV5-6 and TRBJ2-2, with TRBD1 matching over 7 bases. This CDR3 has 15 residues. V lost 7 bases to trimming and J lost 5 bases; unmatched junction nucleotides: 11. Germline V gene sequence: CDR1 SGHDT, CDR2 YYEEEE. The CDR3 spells CASGAPGQRTGELFF. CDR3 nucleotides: TGTGCCAGCGGAGCGCCGGGACAGAGGACCGGGGAGCTGTTTTTT.

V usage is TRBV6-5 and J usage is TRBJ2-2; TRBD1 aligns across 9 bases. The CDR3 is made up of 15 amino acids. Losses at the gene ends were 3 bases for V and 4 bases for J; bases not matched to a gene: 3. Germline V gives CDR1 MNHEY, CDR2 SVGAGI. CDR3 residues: CASSYGTGFTGELFF. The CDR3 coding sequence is TGTGCCAGCAGTTATGGGACAGGGTTCACCGGGGAGCTGTTTTTT.